These T cell receptor beta chains were read from a single sample in a study of cytomegalovirus exposure and HLA in healthy donors. TCRdb's copy holds only in-frame clones and misses some; the assay was immunoSEQ multiplex PCR. The sample consists of 140,000 to 150,000 clones, roughly 80% of them appearing once. Sequencing was done on a sample of PBMCs. Receptor source: a woman aged 25 to 39 in good health and CMV-seronegative. CDR3s include the opening cysteine and the closing phenylalanine or tryptophan. A D gene is named only where the DNA matches it firmly. Where a row states a size, it is once, few, many or the class of an expanded clone; other rows omit it.

TRBD1	TRBV4-1	TRBJ1-3	NA	TGCGCCAGCAGCCAAGTCTCGACGGGACAGTGGAACACCATATATTTT	CASSQVSTGQWNTIYF
NA	TRBV29-1	TRBJ2-7	NA	TGCAGCGTCGCTACAGGGGGGGGCGAGCAGTACTTC	CSVATGGGEQYF
NA	TRBV19	TRBJ2-6	NA	TGTGCCAGTAGACCAGGAAACTCTGGGGCCAACGTCCTGACTTTC	CASRPGNSGANVLTF
NA	TRBV19	TRBJ2-1	once	TGTGCCAGTAGTATTTCCCAGGGGCCCTACAATGAGCAGTTCTTC	CASSISQGPYNEQFF
TRBD1	TRBV7-4	TRBJ2-3	NA	TGTGCCAGCACCTCGAGGCCGGACAGGGGAATTAATACGCAGTATTTT	CASTSRPDRGINTQYF
TRBD2	TRBV11-2	TRBJ2-1	NA	TGTGCCAGCAGCCTAAGGCGTTCCGGGACTAGCGGTTACAATGAGCAGTTCTTC	CASSLRRSGTSGYNEQFF
NA	TRBV7-8	TRBJ2-5	few	TGTGCCAGCAGAGATTTTGGTGGGGGGGCTTGGGAGACCCAGTACTTC	CASRDFGGGAWETQYF
TRBD1	TRBV5-1	TRBJ1-2	few	TGCGCCAGCAGCTCTCCGGGGACAGACGCGGGCTACACCTTC	CASSSPGTDAGYTF
TRBD2	TRBV9	TRBJ2-2	NA	TGTGCCAGCAGCGTAGTAGGACTAGCGGCTACCGGGGAGCTGTTTTTT	CASSVVGLAATGELFF
TRBD2	TRBV19	TRBJ2-1	once	TGTGCCAGTACTTTAGCGGGGACCTCCTACAATGAGCAGTTCTTC	CASTLAGTSYNEQFF
NA	TRBV30	TRBJ1-2	NA	TGTGCCTGGAGTGGAGGAGAAATGTATGGCTACACCTTC	CAWSGGEMYGYTF
NA	TRBV19	TRBJ2-1	few	TGTGCCAGTAGTATAGGGACAGTATACAATGAGCAGTTCTTC	CASSIGTVYNEQFF
TRBD2	TRBV30	TRBJ2-7	NA	TGTGCCTGGTCGAGTAGCGGGAGCGCTTCCTACGAGCAGTACTTC	CAWSSSGSASYEQYF
TRBD2	TRBV19	TRBJ2-1	NA	TGTGCCAGTAAAACCGGGACGGGAGGGGCCTACAATGAGCAGTTCTTC	CASKTGTGGAYNEQFF
TRBD1	TRBV4-1	TRBJ2-7	NA	TGCGCCAGCAGCCTGGGGACAGTGGGCGAGCAGTACTTC	CASSLGTVGEQYF
NA	TRBV9	TRBJ1-1	NA	TGTGCCAGCAGCCTTAGTGTCAGGCCGAACACTGAAGCTTTCTTT	CASSLSVRPNTEAFF
NA	TRBV7-3	TRBJ2-2	NA	TGTGCCAGCAGCACAGGGCCCACCGGGGAGCTGTTTTTT	CASSTGPTGELFF
NA	TRBV29-1	TRBJ2-3	NA	TGCAGCGTTCAAAAGTCAGGACTTGGCACAGATACGCAGTATTTT	CSVQKSGLGTDTQYF
NA	TRBV5-4	TRBJ2-5	NA	TGTGCCAGCAGATCGGACTACTCCCAAGAGACCCAGTACTTC	CASRSDYSQETQYF
NA	TRBV7-8	TRBJ2-2	NA	TGTGCGTCGGAGGGGCGGAGGACCGGGGAGCTGTTTTTT	CASEGRRTGELFF
TRBD1	TRBV18	TRBJ2-7	NA	TGTGCCAGCTCGTTCGGGACAGGAGCCTGGGAGCAGTACTTC	CASSFGTGAWEQYF
TRBD1	TRBV2	TRBJ2-2	NA	TGTGCCAGCACTGGGGACAGGGGTCTCACCGGGGAGCTGTTTTTT	CASTGDRGLTGELFF
NA	TRBV10-3	TRBJ1-3	NA	TGTGCCATCAGTCCTAGTGGAAACACCATATATTTT	CAISPSGNTIYF
NA	TRBV6-4	TRBJ1-2	NA	TGTGCCAGCAGTGACTCGGGAGGTGCCTATGGCTACACCTTC	CASSDSGGAYGYTF
TRBD1	TRBV5-1	TRBJ1-6	once	TGCGCCAGCAGCTTGGCCTATCGGGACAGCAATTCACCCCTCCACTTT	CASSLAYRDSNSPLHF
TRBD2	TRBV5-1	TRBJ2-3	NA	TGCGCCAGCAGCTTGGCCGGGAGGACGGTACCCATAGATACGCAGTATTTT	CASSLAGRTVPIDTQYF
NA	TRBV6-4	TRBJ2-6	NA	TGTGCCAGCAGGCCCGAGGGTACTGGGGCCAACGTCCTGACTTTC	CASRPEGTGANVLTF
NA	TRBV6-5	TRBJ1-1	NA	TGTGCCAGCAGTTACGGAGGGGCGAGGACTGAAGCTTTCTTT	CASSYGGARTEAFF
TRBD2	TRBV6-1	TRBJ2-3	NA	TGTGCCAGCAGTCAGGGACTAACAAGCACAGATACGCAGTATTTT	CASSQGLTSTDTQYF
TRBD1	TRBV5-1	TRBJ1-1	NA	TGCGCCAGCAGCACTCTTGGGACAGCCTCCGCTGAAGCTTTCTTT	CASSTLGTASAEAFF
NA	TRBV11-3	TRBJ2-7	NA	TGTGCCAGCAGCTTAGGAGGTGGCCCCTACGAGCAGTACTTC	CASSLGGGPYEQYF
NA	TRBV9	TRBJ1-1	few	TGTGCCAGCAGCTTGGGGGCGAATAGGAACACTGAAGCTTTCTTT	CASSLGANRNTEAFF
TRBD2	TRBV30	TRBJ2-5	NA	TGTGCCTGGACCCTCAGGGGATGGACTAGCGGGGGGGTCCGAGATCGGGTGCGCCAAGAGACCCAGTACTTC	CAWTLRGWTSGGVRDRVRQETQYF
TRBD2	TRBV28	TRBJ2-7	NA	TGTGCCAGCAGATCGGGACTAGCGGCCCTCTACGAGCAGTACTTC	CASRSGLAALYEQYF
TRBD1	TRBV10-2	TRBJ2-1	NA	TGCGCCAGCAGAGACAGGGGCACAAGAAGATACAATGAGCAGTTCTTC	CASRDRGTRRYNEQFF
TRBD1	TRBV5-1	TRBJ1-4	NA	TGCGCCAGCAGGGGAGGACAGGGCGTTAATGAAAAACTGTTTTTT	CASRGGQGVNEKLFF
NA	TRBV5-5	TRBJ2-7	NA	TGTGCCAGCAGCTTGCCACAGGGAGTTTTAGACGAGCAGTACTTC	CASSLPQGVLDEQYF
TRBD1	TRBV5-4	TRBJ2-7	NA	TGTGCCAGCAGCTTGGGGCCTGACAGGGTCTACGGGCAGTACTTC	CASSLGPDRVYGQYF
NA	TRBV18	TRBJ1-2	NA	TGTGCCAGCTCACCACTCAATGGAGCTAACTATGGCTACACCTTC	CASSPLNGANYGYTF
TRBD1	TRBV29-1	TRBJ1-2	NA	TGCAGCGTTGAACAGGGGGCAGCTGGCTACACCTTC	CSVEQGAAGYTF
TRBD2	TRBV5-4	TRBJ2-4	NA	TGTGCCAGCAGCGCGACTAGCGGGGGGACCAAAAACATTCAGTACTTC	CASSATSGGTKNIQYF
TRBD1	TRBV6-6	TRBJ2-7	few	TGTGCCAGCCTCCGACAGGGGGAGTCATACGAGCAGTACTTC	CASLRQGESYEQYF
NA	TRBV5-1	TRBJ1-1	few	TGCGCCAGCAGCTTGGGGAGAGGACAACGTACTGAAGCTTTCTTT	CASSLGRGQRTEAFF
TRBD1	TRBV2	TRBJ2-3	NA	TGTGCCAGCAGAGAGGACAGGGCCACAGATACGCAGTATTTT	CASREDRATDTQYF
NA	TRBV4-1	TRBJ2-7	NA	TGCGCCAGCAGCCAAGAGGTGGCAGGGTTCTTATACGAGCAGTACTTC	CASSQEVAGFLYEQYF
NA	TRBV19	TRBJ1-4	NA	TGTGCCAGTAGTCAAAGGGGTGCAACTAATGAAAAACTGTTTTTT	CASSQRGATNEKLFF
TRBD1	TRBV30	TRBJ1-2	NA	TGTGCCTGGGACCGTACCGGGACAGGGAACGGCTACACCTTC	CAWDRTGTGNGYTF
NA	TRBV15	TRBJ1-1	NA	TGTGCCACTGCCAGGGTCATGAACACTGAAGCTTTCTTT	CATARVMNTEAFF
TRBD1	TRBV2	TRBJ1-1	NA	TGTGCCAGCAAAGGGACAGGAGCTTTCTTT	CASKGTGAFF
NA	TRBV7-9	TRBJ1-1	NA	TGTGCCAGCAGCGAAAATAATCAGGGAGGCACTGAAGCTTTCTTT	CASSENNQGGTEAFF
NA	TRBV7-9	TRBJ1-4	NA	TGTGCCAGCAGCCCATCCGGGGTAAGAGAACTGTTTTTT	CASSPSGVRELFF